One sample yielded the 9 T cell receptor beta chains listed below, sequenced in a study of cytomegalovirus exposure and HLA in healthy donors. The PCR had 60 Vbeta and 13 Jbeta primers. The data were produced by immunoSEQ multiplex PCR, yet TCRdb's version contains in-frame clones alone and is incomplete. The sample totals 40,000 to 50,000 clones. Material for sequencing was PBMCs. These receptors came from a woman between 40 and 50 years old in good health and CMV-seronegative.

CDR3 in DNA: TGTGCCACCAGCAGAGATGGGGGCGGGGAAGCTTTCTTT. Translation gives CATSRDGGGEAFF. The rearrangement links TRBV15 to TRBJ1-1; weak D call: TRBD1 (6 bases). CDR1 and CDR2 (germline): LNHNV, YYDKDF (reference sequence). This CDR3 is built from 13 residues. Deletions cut 0 bases from V and 8 bases from J, with 10 bases between.

The chain couples TRBV11-3 to TRBJ2-1, with 7 bases that match TRBD2. Per the germline V gene, CDR1 is SGHNT and CDR2 is YENEEA. The CDR3 runs 16 residues. After removal of 3 bases from V and 2 bases from J, the junction contained 7 bases not matched to a gene. The CDR3, as DNA: TGTGCCAGCAGCTTTTATGCGGGAGATCCCTACAATGAGCAGTTCTTC. It encodes CASSFYAGDPYNEQFF.

The chain recombines TRBV6-5 with TRBJ1-5; D not certain. Trimming removed 0 bases at V and 1 base at J, with 10 bases between. This CDR3 is 16 amino acids long. Germline CDR1 reads MNHEY; CDR2 reads SVGAGI. The CDR3 spells CASSYSYISSNQPQHF. In DNA form, the CDR3 reads TGTGCCAGCAGTTACTCGTACATTTCCAGCAATCAGCCCCAGCATTTT.

V gene TRBV2 combines with J gene TRBJ2-5, with unresolved D. Germline loops: CDR1 SNHLY, CDR2 FYNNEI. CDR3 length: 11 residues. V was trimmed by 3 bases and J by 10 bases, leaving 9 bases between them. The CDR3 coding sequence is TGTGCCAGCAGTGAGTCGGTTCACCAGTACTTC. It translates to CASSESVHQYF. The complete variable domain, with remaining parts taken from reference TRBV2 and TRBJ2-5, reads EPEVTQTPSHQVTQMGQEVILRCVPISNHLYFYWYRQILGQKVEFLVSFYNNEISEKSEIFDDQFSVERPDGSNFTLKIRSTKLEDSAMYFCASSESVHQYFGPGTRLLVL.

The chain uses TRBV29-1 and TRBJ1-2; weak D call: TRBD1 (5 bases). CDR3 length equals 11 residues. Trimming left V 6 bases short and J 2 bases short, with 7 bases between. Germline lookup yields CDR1 SQVTM and CDR2 ANQGSEA. CDR3 coding DNA: TGCAGCGTCCAGGGAAACTATGGCTACACCTTC. This sequence encodes CSVQGNYGYTF.

The chain recombines TRBV7-2 with TRBJ1-2; 8 nucleotides align to TRBD1. The CDR3 has 16 amino acids. Trimming took 1 base from V and 5 from J; bases not matched to a gene: 9. Germline V gene sequence: CDR1 SGHTA, CDR2 FQGNSA. The CDR3 here is CASSLGTGPQEYGYTF. CDR3 nucleotide sequence: TGTGCCAGCAGCTTAGGGACAGGGCCCCAGGAGTATGGCTACACCTTC.

The J gene is TRBJ2-1, the V gene TRBV6-6; tentative D call: TRBD2 (5 bases). This CDR3 has 14 residues. Trimming stripped 4 bases from V and 0 bases from J, with 7 bases between. Germline lookup yields CDR1 MNHNY and CDR2 SVGAGI (reference sequence). CDR3 in DNA: TGTGCCAGCAGTTGGGAGAGCTCCTACAATGAGCAGTTCTTC. Its protein is CASSWESSYNEQFF.

The chain links TRBV29-1 to TRBJ2-3; 9 bases are a match to TRBD1. J gave up 3 bases and V 0 bases, and 10 bases lay outside the gene matches. Looked up from germline, CDR1 is SQVTM and CDR2 is ANQGSEA. This CDR3 has 17 amino acids. The CDR3 loop is CSVEEAQGARGTDTQYF. In nucleotides, the CDR3 is TGCAGCGTTGAAGAAGCACAGGGGGCGCGAGGGACAGATACGCAGTATTTT.

The chain uses TRBV29-1 and TRBJ1-1; TRBD1 might be the D (5 bases). Per germline, CDR1 SQVTM and CDR2 ANQGSEA. The CDR3 has 11 residues. Trimming pared 7 bases from V and 3 bases from J, leaving 9 bases between. This CDR3 is CSAGMDTEAFF. As DNA, the CDR3 is TGCAGCGCAGGGATGGACACTGAAGCTTTCTTT.